The text below deals with one T cell receptor beta chain. Its antigen is not known. With 60 Vbeta and 13 Jbeta primers, the PCR was carried out. Assay: immunoSEQ multiplex PCR; the TCRdb copy retains only in-frame clones and omits some. The profile shows about 150,000 clones, roughly 80% of them singletons. Germline values: CDR1 ENHRY, CDR2 SYGVKD. The CDR3 loop spans 14 amino acids. Trimming took 10 bases from V and 0 from J, leaving 15 bases between them. This entry is derived from a study of cytomegalovirus exposure and HLA in healthy donors. The study's findings and limits: TCR beta V- and J-gene trimming, according to a later analysis, was linked to a missense DCLRE1C variant. The study carried out a later analysis of TCR beta sequences. It associated some 18,000 of them with specific HLA alleles at a false discovery rate of 0.05. Reported findings show TCR beta sequences accurately forecast HLA-A and HLA-B alleles in most subjects.

The chain is built from TRBV10-3 and TRBJ1-1; D possibly corresponds to TRBD1 (6 bases). The sequenced material came from PBMCs. The TCR sequence derives from a woman aged 35 to 49 in good health and CMV-seronegative. CDR3 region: CATTLGAMNTEAFF. In nucleotides, the CDR3 is TGTGCCACCACTTTGGGGGCGATGAACACTGAAGCTTTCTTT.